One and the same sample provided the 28 T cell receptor beta chains below, sequenced in a study of blood T cells in healthy people across ages. For the second PCR, which ran for roughly 6 to 11 cycles, a sample-barcoded 5' primer and a J-beta primer mix were used. Each CDR3 protein gets one entry after TCRdb re-called the 5' RACE reads with MiXCR. The sample records 650,000 to 1,000,000 distinct CDR3 sequences, less than 60% being singletons. Sequencing input: blood. Source of these receptors: a man aged 80 or over in good health.

About this clonotype itself: A much larger clone differs by one base, so this may be a read error. J is TRBJ2-3 and V is TRBV6-6; 7 positions agree with TRBD2. In germline, CDR1 is MNHNY, CDR2 SVGAGI (reference sequence). The CDR3 sequence is 16 residues long. The CDR3 loop reads CAGSSTPGRAVDTQYF. Here the CDR3 DNA reads TGTGCCGGCAGCTCCACCCCGGGGAGGGCGGTAGATACGCAGTATTTT.

The V gene is TRBV6-2 or TRBV6-3, the J gene TRBJ2-7; the D gene is possibly TRBD1 (6 bases). There are 13 residues in the CDR3. The germline V gene encodes CDR1 MNHEY and CDR2 SVGEGT. V dropped 6 bases and J dropped 4 bases, with 13 bases sitting between them. CDR3 amino acids: CASSLTGMYEQYF. In DNA form, the CDR3 reads TGTGCCAGCAGCCTAACAGGGATGTACGAGCAGTACTTC.

This chain connects TRBV3-1 to TRBJ2-1; D is ambiguous. Germline V lookup: CDR1 LGHDT, CDR2 YNNKEL (reference sequence). V lost 1 base, J lost 10 bases, and 17 bases lay in between. The CDR3 is 15 residues long. The CDR3 loop is CASSQGIRSSYEQFF. The CDR3 region has the DNA TGTGCCAGCAGCCAAGGAATCCGAAGCTCCTACGAGCAGTTCTTC.

Ten or more counts support this clonotype. This chain joins TRBV12-3 or TRBV12-4 and TRBJ2-1, with D perhaps matching TRBD2 (5 bases). The CDR3 extends over 13 amino acids. V dropped 6 bases and J dropped 7 bases, with 13 bases sitting between them. CDR3 region: CASSQLVKNEQFF. The CDR3 nucleotides read TGTGCCAGCAGCCAACTAGTTAAAAATGAGCAGTTCTTC.

The rearrangement links TRBV21-1 to TRBJ2-7. TRBV21-1 is tagged as a pseudogene. CDR3 length: 15 residues. CDR3 loop: CASSRERGTTYEQYF. CDR3 DNA: TGTGCCAGCAGCAGAGAGCGGGGGACTACCTACGAGCAGTACTTC.

This clonotype was found a few times. The gene calls are TRBV5-6 and TRBJ2-1; the D is unclear. Trimming took off 4 bases at V and 0 bases at J, with 14 bases between the two ends. This CDR3 is built from 16 residues. From germline, CDR1 is SGHDT and CDR2 YYEEEE. The CDR3 reads CASSPFTQSSYNEQFF. CDR3 coding DNA: TGTGCCAGCAGCCCATTCACCCAGAGCTCCTACAATGAGCAGTTCTTC.

The chain couples TRBV5-1 to TRBJ1-1; perhaps TRBD1 as D (6 bases). Per the germline V gene, CDR1 is SGHRS and CDR2 is YFSETQ. The length of the CDR3 is 14 residues. Trimming shortened V by 0 bases and J by 7 bases, and 13 bases separated the two germline ends. The CDR3 region has the DNA TGCGCCAGCAGCTTGGCCTGGGGGGGCTTTGAAGCTTTCTTT. It encodes CASSLAWGGFEAFF. The complete variable domain, with remaining parts taken from reference TRBV5-1 and TRBJ1-1, reads KAGVTQTPRYLIKTRGQQVTLSCSPISGHRSVSWYQQTPGQGLQFLFEYFSETQRNKGNFPGRFSGRQFSNSRSEMNVSTLELGDSALYLCASSLAWGGFEAFFGQGTRLTVV.

The chain uses TRBV10-3 and TRBJ2-5; 9 bases map to TRBD2. The DNA matches TRBJ2-7 better at its end, which makes the J call doubtful. The germline V gene has CDR1 ENHRY and CDR2 SYGVKD. The CDR3 covers 14 residues. The CDR3 region is CAASSAGGPSEQYF. The CDR3 nucleotides read TGTGCCGCGTCCTCGGCGGGAGGGCCGTCCGAGCAGTACTTC.

This clonotype was counted a single time. The chain is built from TRBV28 and TRBJ2-3; 12 bases map to TRBD2. Germline CDR1 is MDHEN and CDR2 is SYDVKM. This CDR3 comprises 17 residues. J was trimmed by 3 bases and V by 5 bases; bases with no gene match: 9. CDR3 sequence reads: CASSPASGRVGTDTQYF. CDR3 bases: TGTGCCAGCAGTCCCGCTAGCGGGAGGGTAGGGACAGATACGCAGTATTTT.

This clonotype was observed a handful of times. J is TRBJ2-7 and V is TRBV7-8; D tentatively fits TRBD1 or TRBD2 (5 bases each). CDR1 is SGHVS, CDR2 FQNEAQ, per germline. V shed 5 bases and J shed 4 bases, with 18 bases lying between them. CDR3 size: 15 residues. The CDR3 nucleotides read TGTGCCAGCAGCCGCACACCGGGACGGGGTTACGAGCAGTACTTC. This encodes CASSRTPGRGYEQYF.

The chain is built from TRBV6-2 or TRBV6-3 and TRBJ2-1, with D uncertain. Germline V gene sequence: CDR1 MNHEY, CDR2 SVGEGT. There are 13 residues in the CDR3. V was cut by 6 bases and J by 4 bases, with 10 bases left in between. CDR3 loop: CASSTDQYNEQFF. CDR3 bases: TGTGCCAGCAGCACGGACCAGTACAATGAGCAGTTCTTC.

This clonotype was detected ten times or more. This rearrangement joins TRBV5-1 to TRBJ2-7; D is unclear. Germline CDR1 is SGHRS and CDR2 is YFSETQ. Trimming stripped 5 bases from V and 4 bases from J, with 10 bases between. The CDR3 is made up of 12 amino acids. This CDR3 reads CASSATRYEQYF. The CDR3, as DNA: TGCGCCAGCAGTGCCACTCGGTACGAGCAGTACTTC. The full variable domain, rest sourced from reference TRBV5-1 and TRBJ2-7, is KAGVTQTPRYLIKTRGQQVTLSCSPISGHRSVSWYQQTPGQGLQFLFEYFSETQRNKGNFPGRFSGRQFSNSRSEMNVSTLELGDSALYLCASSATRYEQYFGPGTRLTVT.

This chain connects TRBV20-1 to TRBJ2-7; TRBD1 agrees at 7 bases. Germline V gene lookup returns CDR1 DFQATT and CDR2 SNEGSKA (reference sequence). V was pared by 7 bases and J by 7 bases, with 10 bases of the junction left unmatched. The CDR3 extends over 12 amino acids. The CDR3 reads CSGGGPGDEQYF. The CDR3 DNA follows: TGCAGTGGAGGGGGCCCCGGGGATGAGCAGTACTTC.

This chain links TRBV20-1 with TRBJ2-3, with 7 bases fitting TRBD2. V lost 4 bases, J lost 1 base, and 8 bases stayed unmatched. Germline loops: CDR1 DFQATT, CDR2 SNEGSKA (reference sequence). This CDR3 comprises 15 residues. The CDR3 spells CSATQRGHGTDTQYF. The CDR3 region has the DNA TGCAGTGCTACCCAGCGGGGCCATGGCACAGATACGCAGTATTTT.

With respect to this clonotype: The junction shows a germline mismatch at one end, possibly a read error. V is TRBV7-2 and J is TRBJ2-1, with 10 bases lining up with TRBD2. Germline lookup yields CDR1 SGHTA and CDR2 FQGNSA. This CDR3 comprises 17 residues. CDR3 loop: CAGSLELRLAGDNEQFF. The DNA for the CDR3 is TGTGCCGGCAGCTTAGAATTGCGACTAGCGGGTGATAATGAGCAGTTCTTC.

This clonotype appeared once. The rearrangement links TRBV20-1 to TRBJ2-5, with a possible D match to TRBD1 (6 bases). This CDR3 spans 15 amino acids. CDR1 is DFQATT, CDR2 SNEGSKA, per germline (reference sequence). Trimming shortened V by 0 bases and J by 2 bases, and 13 bases separated the two germline ends. The CDR3 loop is CSARDYRDVQETQYF. CDR3 in DNA: TGCAGTGCTAGAGACTACAGGGATGTTCAAGAGACCCAGTACTTC.

This clonotype has only a few counts. The chain employs TRBV7-6 and TRBJ1-2; unclear D gene. The length of the CDR3 is 13 residues. CDR1 is SGHVS, CDR2 FNYEAQ, per germline. Trimming stripped 1 base from V and 7 bases from J, with 10 bases between. Here the CDR3 DNA reads TGTGCCAGCAGCTTAGGGGGATTAGCTGGCTACACCTTC. This encodes CASSLGGLAGYTF.

A few counts support this clonotype. This chain connects TRBV20-1 to TRBJ2-4; perhaps TRBD2 as D (6 bases). With 5 bases removed from V and 8 bases from J, the gap between germline ends came to 16 bases. The CDR3 totals 13 residues. Germline CDR1 reads DFQATT; CDR2 reads SNEGSKA (reference sequence). The CDR3 nucleotides are TGCAGTGCTCAGGCCCCCGGGGGAGACATTCAGTACTTC. Translation gives CSAQAPGGDIQYF.

A few counts support this clonotype. The chain joins TRBV6-2 or TRBV6-3 to TRBJ2-7; a possible D gene is TRBD1 (6 bases). V was pared by 5 bases and J by 2 bases, with 10 bases between. Germline V CDR1 and CDR2: MNHEY, SVGEGT. This CDR3 contains 13 residues. The CDR3, as DNA: TGTGCCAGCAGTCGACAGGACCCCTACGAGCAGTACTTC. Protein: CASSRQDPYEQYF.

The chain couples TRBV12-3 or TRBV12-4 to TRBJ2-2; tentatively, D is TRBD1 (7 bases). The ends were cut back, 8 bases at V and 4 bases at J, with 11 bases in the middle. The length of the CDR3 is 13 residues. The CDR3 coding sequence is TGTGCCAGCCTCAGGGGGGCCACCGGGGAGCTGTTTTTT. Translated: CASLRGATGELFF.

This clonotype has a handful of counts. V is TRBV7-2 and J is TRBJ1-2; D is possibly TRBD1 (6 bases). The CDR3 has 13 amino acids. CDR1 SGHTA and CDR2 FQGNSA come from the germline V gene. Trimming shortened V by 3 bases and J by 4 bases, and 9 bases separated the two germline ends. The CDR3, as DNA: TGTGCCAGCAGCTTTCAGGGGATCTATGGCTACACCTTC. It is translated as CASSFQGIYGYTF.

V is TRBV11-2 and J is TRBJ1-5; the match to TRBD1 covers 7 bases. The V gene end was trimmed by 5 bases and the J gene end by 4 bases; junction bases not matched to a gene: 5. CDR1 and CDR2 (germline): SGHAT, FQNNGV. The CDR3 is made up of 14 amino acids. CDR3 sequence: CASSRGTVNQPQHF. The CDR3 DNA follows: TGTGCCAGCAGCCGAGGGACAGTTAATCAGCCCCAGCATTTT.

The rearrangement joins TRBV20-1 to TRBJ2-3; 9 positions agree with TRBD2. V lost 6 bases and J lost 5; bases outside the gene matches: 21. Germline CDR1 and CDR2: DFQATT and SNEGSKA (reference sequence). The CDR3 extends over 18 amino acids. In nucleotides, the CDR3 is TGCAGTGCACCGGACCCACAGCGGGAGGTGGTCTCGGGAGATACGCAGTATTTT. It codes for CSAPDPQREVVSGDTQYF.

V and J are TRBV7-2 and TRBJ2-1; 15 bases are shared with TRBD2. V was clipped by 4 bases and J by 7 bases; unmatched bases: 11. The CDR3 extends over 18 amino acids. Germline V lookup: CDR1 SGHTA, CDR2 FQGNSA. CDR3 nucleotides: TGTGCCAGCAGCTCGCCGGGACTAGCGGGAGGAGCAAGGAATGAGCAGTTCTTC. Translating gives CASSSPGLAGGARNEQFF.

The chain combines TRBV20-1 with TRBJ2-1; D is ambiguous. This CDR3 contains 16 residues. Trimming shortened V by 0 bases and J by 10 bases, and 22 bases separated the two germline ends. Germline values: CDR1 DFQATT, CDR2 SNEGSKA (reference sequence). The CDR3 nucleotides are TGCAGTGCTAGAGATCCGTCGGTTGGCTCCCGGGTCGAGCAGTTCTTC. Translation gives CSARDPSVGSRVEQFF.

The V gene is TRBV28, the J gene TRBJ2-2; 7 bases align to TRBD1. Per germline, CDR1 MDHEN and CDR2 SYDVKM. V dropped 10 bases and J dropped 1; count of bases not matched to a gene: 3. The CDR3 runs 13 residues. DNA for the CDR3: TGTGCCACCTACAGGGGGAACACCGGGGAGCTGTTTTTT. This sequence encodes CATYRGNTGELFF.

The genes are TRBV20-1 and TRBJ1-4; no reliable D call. From germline, CDR1 is DFQATT and CDR2 SNEGSKA (reference sequence). Trimming took off 0 bases at V and 4 bases at J, with 9 bases between the two ends. This CDR3 spans 14 amino acids. CDR3 sequence reads: CSAREPTFNEKLFF. The CDR3 DNA reads as TGCAGTGCTAGAGAACCCACGTTTAATGAAAAACTGTTTTTT.

The rearrangement links TRBV5-1 to TRBJ1-2; TRBD1 might be the D (6 bases). The CDR3 is made up of 15 amino acids. Germline V gene lookup returns CDR1 SGHRS and CDR2 YFSETQ. Between the trimmed V and J ends, which lost 3 bases and 0 bases, there was a span of 12 bases. This chain's CDR3 is CASSSGQTTNYGYTF. CDR3 coding DNA: TGCGCCAGCAGCTCCGGACAGACGACTAACTATGGCTACACCTTC. Filled out from reference TRBV5-1 and TRBJ1-2, the complete variable domain reads KAGVTQTPRYLIKTRGQQVTLSCSPISGHRSVSWYQQTPGQGLQFLFEYFSETQRNKGNFPGRFSGRQFSNSRSEMNVSTLELGDSALYLCASSSGQTTNYGYTFGSGTRLTVV.